One sample yielded the 8 T cell receptor beta chains listed below, sequenced in a study of cytomegalovirus exposure and HLA in healthy donors. It was with 60 Vbeta and 13 Jbeta primers that the PCR ran. Method: immunoSEQ multiplex PCR; TCRdb's copy keeps in-frame clones and lacks some. The sample shows under 200,000 clones, 79% of them seen only once. The source material was PBMCs. The receptors were gathered from a woman in her forties in good health and CMV-seronegative.

The chain has TRBV15 and TRBJ1-6; TRBD1 matches at 7 bases. J was trimmed by 6 bases and V by 1 base; bases with no gene match: 15. Germline assignment: CDR1 LNHNV and CDR2 YYDKDF (reference sequence). The CDR3 has 19 amino acids. The CDR3 spells CATSRVRGDRARGNSPLHF. CDR3 in DNA: TGTGCCACCAGCAGAGTAAGAGGAGACAGGGCGAGGGGTAATTCACCCCTCCACTTT.

This clone appeared a few times. The chain employs TRBV7-8 and TRBJ1-1; TRBD1 matches 7 bases. Germline values: CDR1 SGHVS, CDR2 FQNEAQ. The CDR3 contains 15 residues. The ends lost 5 bases at V and 0 bases at J; junction bases unmatched: 6. The CDR3 is CASSLQTGLNTEAFF. The CDR3 DNA sequence: TGTGCCAGCAGCCTACAGACAGGGTTGAACACTGAAGCTTTCTTT. The whole variable domain, filled in from reference TRBV7-8 and TRBJ1-1, reads GAGVSQSPRYKVAKRGQDVALRCDPISGHVSLFWYQQALGQGPEFLTYFQNEAQLDKSGLPSDRFFAERPEGSVSTLKIQRTQQEDSAVYLCASSLQTGLNTEAFFGQGTRLTVV.

This clone was observed a few times. The chain joins TRBV6-6 to TRBJ2-2, with D maybe TRBD2 (5 bases). The CDR3 totals 12 residues. The V end was cut by 1 base, the J end by 13 bases, with 10 bases between. From germline, CDR1 is MNHNY and CDR2 SVGAGI (reference sequence). CDR3 nucleotide sequence: TGTGCCAGCAGTTACTTAAGAGGAGGGCTGTTTTTT. As protein: CASSYLRGGLFF.

This chain uses TRBV10-3 with TRBJ2-7; D call uncertain. V dropped 2 bases and J dropped 5 bases, with 16 bases sitting between them. CDR1 is ENHRY, CDR2 SYGVKD, per germline. The CDR3 totals 15 residues. CDR3 protein: CAISETGSRGDEQYF. The CDR3 DNA reads TGTGCCATCAGTGAGACGGGTAGCCGTGGCGACGAGCAGTACTTC.

This chain's CDR3 is CASSQRGHGSYNEQFF. CDR3 DNA sequence: TGCGCCAGCAGTCAGAGGGGACACGGGTCCTACAATGAGCAGTTCTTC. The chain combines TRBV23-1 with TRBJ2-1, with D perhaps TRBD1 (6 bases). TRBV23-1 is designated an ORF whose function remains uncertain. The V end lost 3 bases, the J end lost 1 base, and 13 bases lay between the germline ends. The CDR3 has 16 amino acids.

The chain recombines TRBV6-1 with TRBJ1-3; D is perhaps TRBD1 (6 bases). This CDR3 contains 14 residues. The V gene lost 5 bases and the J gene lost 3 bases, with 11 bases spanning the gap. Germline lookup yields CDR1 MNHNS and CDR2 SASEGT. The CDR3 region has the DNA TGTGCCAGCAGTCTAGGGGGGGGTGGAAACACCATATATTTT. It codes for CASSLGGGGNTIYF.

The chain links TRBV9 to TRBJ2-5; maybe TRBD2 (5 bases). Germline loops: CDR1 SGDLS, CDR2 YYNGEE. Trimming took 4 bases from V and 4 from J, leaving 17 bases between them. The length of the CDR3 is 15 residues. CDR3 sequence: CASSPAVGVGETQYF. DNA of the CDR3: TGTGCCAGCAGCCCCGCCGTGGGAGTTGGAGAGACCCAGTACTTC.

This chain uses TRBV2 with TRBJ2-4, with no clear D. The V gene lost 6 bases and the J gene lost 16 bases, with 16 bases spanning the gap. The CDR3 sequence is 11 residues long. Per germline, CDR1 SNHLY and CDR2 FYNNEI. The chain's CDR3 is CASSDNTSSYF. CDR3 nucleotides: TGTGCCAGCAGCGACAACACGTCTTCCTACTTC. The full variable domain, its missing parts supplied by reference TRBV2 and TRBJ2-4, is EPEVTQTPSHQVTQMGQEVILRCVPISNHLYFYWYRQILGQKVEFLVSFYNNEISEKSEIFDDQFSVERPDGSNFTLKIRSTKLEDSAMYFCASSDNTSSYFGAGTRLSVL.